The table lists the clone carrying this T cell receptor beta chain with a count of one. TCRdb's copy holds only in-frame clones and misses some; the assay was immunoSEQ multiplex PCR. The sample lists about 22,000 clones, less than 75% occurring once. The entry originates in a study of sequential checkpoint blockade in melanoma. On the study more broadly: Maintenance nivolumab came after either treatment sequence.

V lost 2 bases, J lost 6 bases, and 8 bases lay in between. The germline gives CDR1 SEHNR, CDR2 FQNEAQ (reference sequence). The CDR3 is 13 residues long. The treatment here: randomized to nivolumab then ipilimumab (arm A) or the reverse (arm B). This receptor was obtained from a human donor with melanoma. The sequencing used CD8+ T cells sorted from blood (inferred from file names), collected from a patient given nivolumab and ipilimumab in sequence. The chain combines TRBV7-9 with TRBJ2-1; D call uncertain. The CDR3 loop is CASSLSVRNEQFF. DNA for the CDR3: TGTGCCAGCAGCTTATCGGTTCGCAATGAGCAGTTCTTC. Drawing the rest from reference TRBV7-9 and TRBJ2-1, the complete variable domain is DTGVSQNPRHKITKRGQNVTFRCDPISEHNRLYWYRQTLGQGPEFLTYFQNEAQLEKSRLLSDRFSAERPKGSFSTLEIQRTEQGDSAMYLCASSLSVRNEQFFGPGTRLTVL.